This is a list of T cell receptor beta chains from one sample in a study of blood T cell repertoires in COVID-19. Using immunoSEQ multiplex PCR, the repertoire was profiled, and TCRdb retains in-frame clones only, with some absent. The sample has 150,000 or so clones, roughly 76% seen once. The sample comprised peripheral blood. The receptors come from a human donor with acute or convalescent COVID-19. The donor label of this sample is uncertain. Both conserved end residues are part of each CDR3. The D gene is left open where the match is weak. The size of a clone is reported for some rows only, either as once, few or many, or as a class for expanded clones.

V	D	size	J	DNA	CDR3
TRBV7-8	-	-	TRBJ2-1	TGTGCCAGCAGCTTGACAGGAGGAGAATACAATGAGCAGTTCTTC	CASSLTGGEYNEQFF
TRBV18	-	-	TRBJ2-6	TGTGCCAGCTCCCTCGCTGCAGGGGCTGGGGCCAACGTCCTGACTTTC	CASSLAAGAGANVLTF
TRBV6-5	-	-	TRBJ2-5	TGTGCCAGCAGTCCCCGCCGGGGAAGCGCGAAGACCCAGTACTTC	CASSPRRGSAKTQYF
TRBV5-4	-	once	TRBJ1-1	TGTGCCAGCAGCTTGGATCCTGGGCAGAACACTGAAGCTTTCTTT	CASSLDPGQNTEAFF
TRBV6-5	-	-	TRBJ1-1	TGTGCCAGCAGTTACTCGCGCCTTGTTATGAACACTGAAGCTTTCTTT	CASSYSRLVMNTEAFF
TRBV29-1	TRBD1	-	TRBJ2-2	TGCAGCGTTGAAAGGGCGGACAGGGGCACCGGGGAGCTGTTTTTT	CSVERADRGTGELFF
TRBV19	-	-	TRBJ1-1	TGTGCCAGTAGCCAATGGGGCGGCACTGAAGCTTTCTTT	CASSQWGGTEAFF
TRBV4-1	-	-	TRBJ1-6	TGCGCCAGCAGCCAAGAGCGTAATTCACCCCTCCACTTT	CASSQERNSPLHF
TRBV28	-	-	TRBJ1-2	TGTGCCAGCAGTCTCTCAACTAGCGGCTACACCTTC	CASSLSTSGYTF
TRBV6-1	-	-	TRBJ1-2	TGTGCCAGCAGTGAAGGGGGCGCATACGGCTACACCTTC	CASSEGGAYGYTF
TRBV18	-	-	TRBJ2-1	TGTGCCAGCTCACTATCCCCGGGGTCCTACGGGGATGAGCAGTTCTTC	CASSLSPGSYGDEQFF
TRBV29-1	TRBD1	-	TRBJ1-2	TGCAGCGTTGGGACAGGAGGCTATGGCTACACCTTC	CSVGTGGYGYTF
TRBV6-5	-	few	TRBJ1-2	TGTGCCAGCAGTTTCCAAGGGGGGGAAAGTGATGGCTACACCTTC	CASSFQGGESDGYTF
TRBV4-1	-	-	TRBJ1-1	TGCGCCAGCAGCCAAGCAGCCCAGGTGGACACTGAAGCTTTCTTT	CASSQAAQVDTEAFF
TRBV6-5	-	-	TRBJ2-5	TGTGCCAGCAGCCAGGGTCCAGGGGAGACCCAGTACTTC	CASSQGPGETQYF
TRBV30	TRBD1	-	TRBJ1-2	TGTGCCTGGAGTGCCCCGACAGGGTGGAATGGCTACACCTTC	CAWSAPTGWNGYTF
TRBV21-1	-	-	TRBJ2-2	TGTGCCAGCCCGGCCCTCCTCAGGGCCGGGGAGCTGTTTTTT	CASPALLRAGELFF
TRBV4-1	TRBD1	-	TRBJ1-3	TGCGCCAGCAGCCAAACAGGGGGTACCGGTCGTTCTGGAAACACCATATATTTT	CASSQTGGTGRSGNTIYF
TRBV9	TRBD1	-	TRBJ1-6	TGTGCCAGCAGCCCTTCCACCGGGACAGGGGGTCAACCCCTCCACTTT	CASSPSTGTGGQPLHF
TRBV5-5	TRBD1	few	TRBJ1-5	TGTGCCAGCAGCCCGGGACAGCTTGATAGCAATCAGCCCCAGCATTTT	CASSPGQLDSNQPQHF
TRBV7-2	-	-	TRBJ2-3	TGTGCCAGCAGCTTACGGCGGGCTGAGGGCACAGATACGCAGTATTTT	CASSLRRAEGTDTQYF
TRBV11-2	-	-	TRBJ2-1	TGTGCCAGCAGCTTAGATACGACAAATGAGCAGTTCTTC	CASSLDTTNEQFF
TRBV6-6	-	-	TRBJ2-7	TGTGCCAGCAGCATGCCGGGACTGATATCCTACGAGCAGTACTTC	CASSMPGLISYEQYF
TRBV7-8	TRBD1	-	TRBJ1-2	TGTGCCAGCAGCGAATCGACAGGGGAAGATGGGACCCATGGCTACACCTTC	CASSESTGEDGTHGYTF
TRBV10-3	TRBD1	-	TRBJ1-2	TGTGCCATCAGTGGTGGGACAGGGGGCGTAAACTATGGCTACACCTTC	CAISGGTGGVNYGYTF
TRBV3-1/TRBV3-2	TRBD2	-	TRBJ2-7	TGTGCCAGCAGCCAAGAGTTTGGGCGGGGGGGTTCCTACGAGCAGTACTTC	CASSQEFGRGGSYEQYF
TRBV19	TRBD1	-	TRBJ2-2	TGTGCCAGTAGTTCGCGGACAGGGGGCGGCACCGGGGAGCTGTTTTTT	CASSSRTGGGTGELFF
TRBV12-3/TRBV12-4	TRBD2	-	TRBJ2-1	TGTGCCAGCAGTTTAAGCGGGACCGAGCAGTTCTTC	CASSLSGTEQFF